These 24 T cell receptor beta chains came from one sample sequenced in a study of HIV-infected children after antiretroviral therapy interruption. RNA-based 3' RACE libraries used unique molecular identifiers. MiXCR was run by TCRdb on the 3' RACE reads, yielding one entry per CDR3 protein. This table has 40,000 to 55,000 distinct CDR3 sequences, around 4.5% appearing once. Treatment denoted: PENTA 11 planned treatment interruption arm or continuous ART arm. Sequences were derived from CD45RA+ CD4+ T cells from PBMCs, pooled from several time points, sampled from a donor given antiretroviral therapy, either interrupted or continuous. Subset described: naive CD4+ CD45RA+ CD45RO- T cells. The receptors were sampled from a pool of human donors with HIV.

The CDR3 DNA is TGTGCCAGCAGGGGCCCGGGACAGGGTATGAACACTGAAGCTTTCTTT. This translates into CASRGPGQGMNTEAFF. This chain connects TRBV6-1 to TRBJ1-1, with TRBD1 matching 9 bases. J gave up 0 bases and V 6 bases, and 8 bases lay outside the gene matches. CDR1 and CDR2 from the germline V gene are MNHNS and SASEGT. The CDR3 has 16 residues.

This clonotype is medium-sized within its sample. This sequence joins TRBV19 and TRBJ1-5, with D possibly TRBD1 on 6 matching bases. Per the germline V gene, CDR1 is LNHDA and CDR2 is SQIVND (reference sequence). The CDR3 runs 15 residues. Trimming left V 6 bases short and J 4 bases short, with 16 bases between. This CDR3 is CASSRQDLGNQPQHF. DNA of the CDR3: TGTGCCAGTAGCCGACAGGATCTGGGTAATCAGCCCCAGCATTTT.

The table lists this clonotype with many counts. The rearrangement uses TRBV3-1 and TRBJ2-3; D gene unclear. Per germline, CDR1 LGHDT and CDR2 YNNKEL (reference sequence). This CDR3 is built from 12 residues. Trimming took 2 bases from V and 9 from J, leaving 9 bases between them. The chain's CDR3 is CASSQHRATQYF. CDR3 sequence (DNA): TGTGCCAGCAGCCAACACCGGGCCACGCAGTATTTT.

At least ten counts were recorded for this clonotype. The chain joins TRBV4-1 to TRBJ1-1; D is uncertain. Trimming removed 0 bases at V and 4 bases at J, with 18 bases between. CDR3 length: 17 residues. Per germline, CDR1 MGHRA and CDR2 YSYEKL. The CDR3 reads CASSQEIRPHMGTEAFF. The CDR3 coding sequence is TGCGCCAGCAGCCAAGAAATTCGACCCCATATGGGCACTGAAGCTTTCTTT.

This sequence joins TRBV12-5 and TRBJ1-1; possible D gene TRBD1, 6 bases. V was clipped by 0 bases and J by 1 base, with 18 bases between them. The germline gives CDR1 LGHNT, CDR2 FRNRAP. The CDR3 is made up of 18 amino acids. The CDR3 nucleotides read TGTGCTAGTGGTTTGGTACTGGGGGGCCCCTCGACGAACACTGAAGCTTTCTTT. Encoded protein: CASGLVLGGPSTNTEAFF.

This clonotype was found many times. This chain joins TRBV19 and TRBJ2-7; 8 positions agree with TRBD1. After removal of 6 bases from V and 1 base from J, the junction contained 8 bases not matched to a gene. Germline CDR1 is LNHDA and CDR2 is SQIVND (reference sequence). The CDR3 runs to 15 residues. The CDR3 region is CASSQKGTGSYEQYF. The CDR3 coding sequence is TGTGCCAGTAGCCAGAAAGGGACAGGATCCTACGAGCAGTACTTC.

This clonotype was detected a few times. This sequence joins TRBV6-1 and TRBJ1-5; TRBD1 aligns across 8 bases. Germline V gives CDR1 MNHNS, CDR2 SASEGT. The CDR3 sequence is 14 residues long. The junction had 5 bases not matched to a gene; V was cut back by 6 bases and J by 4 bases. CDR3 loop: CASSSTGVNQPQHF. CDR3 sequence (DNA): TGTGCCAGCAGCTCGACAGGGGTTAATCAGCCCCAGCATTTT.

This clonotype occurred many times. The chain is built from TRBV20-1 and TRBJ2-7; 8 bases match TRBD1. The CDR3 runs 15 residues. The germline V gene has CDR1 DFQATT and CDR2 SNEGSKA (reference sequence). Losses at the gene ends were 3 bases for V and 1 base for J; bases not matched to a gene: 8. The CDR3 reads CSARKDRAESYEQYF. The CDR3 DNA is TGCAGTGCTAGGAAGGACAGGGCCGAATCCTACGAGCAGTACTTC.

This clonotype showed up just a few times. V is TRBV12-3 or TRBV12-4 and J is TRBJ2-7; D tentatively fits TRBD1 or TRBD2 (6 bases each). The V end lost 3 bases, the J end lost 3 bases, and 12 bases lay between the germline ends. This CDR3 is built from 14 residues. The CDR3 nucleotides read TGTGCCAGCAGTTTTGATGGGGGGCGCTACGAGCAGTACTTC. Encoded protein: CASSFDGGRYEQYF.

This clonotype was counted many times. This rearrangement joins TRBV6-4 to TRBJ1-5; TRBD1 aligns across 7 bases. Germline CDR1 MRHNA, CDR2 SNTAGT. Trimming took 4 bases from V and 1 from J; bases not matched to a gene: 7. The CDR3 length is 16 residues. The CDR3 region has the DNA TGTGCCAGCAGTGGGGCAGGGGGTGTCAGCAATCAGCCCCAGCATTTT. Translated: CASSGAGGVSNQPQHF.

J is TRBJ2-1 and V is TRBV7-2; 9 bases are shared with TRBD2. Germline CDR1 and CDR2: SGHTA and FQGNSA. The length of the CDR3 is 15 residues. Trimming cost V 1 base and J 6 bases; bases outside gene matches: 4. The CDR3 sequence is CASSLDSGGPNEQFF. CDR3 nucleotide sequence: TGTGCCAGCAGCTTAGATAGCGGGGGTCCCAATGAGCAGTTCTTC.

This chain links TRBV12-3 or TRBV12-4 with TRBJ2-3; tentatively, D is TRBD1 (6 bases). This CDR3 is 15 amino acids long. Trimming took 4 bases from V and 1 from J, leaving 12 bases between them. The CDR3 coding sequence is TGTGCCAGCAGTTGGGGACAACGGCGCACAGATACGCAGTATTTT. Encoded protein: CASSWGQRRTDTQYF.

The chain uses TRBV12-3 or TRBV12-4 and TRBJ1-1; D remains ambiguous. The CDR3 extends over 13 amino acids. The ends were cut back, 2 bases at V and 5 bases at J, with 9 bases in the middle. The CDR3 protein is CASSLMQATEAFF. CDR3 nucleotide sequence: TGTGCCAGCAGTTTAATGCAGGCGACTGAAGCTTTCTTT.

Many counts were recorded for this clonotype. The chain recombines TRBV5-1 with TRBJ2-3, with D perhaps matching TRBD2 (5 bases). Germline V lookup: CDR1 SGHRS, CDR2 YFSETQ. CDR3 length equals 16 residues. The ends were cut back, 4 bases at V and 1 base at J, with 16 bases in the middle. The CDR3 DNA reads TGCGCCAGCAGCCGGCCGGCTAGCTTCGGCACAGATACGCAGTATTTT. Translation: CASSRPASFGTDTQYF.

Ten or more counts support this clonotype. V usage is TRBV2 and J usage is TRBJ2-7, with 8 nucleotides matching TRBD2. Germline V CDR1 and CDR2: SNHLY, FYNNEI. CDR3 length: 13 amino acids. The V gene end was trimmed by 6 bases and the J gene end by 4 bases; junction bases not matched to a gene: 5. CDR3 coding DNA: TGTGCCAGCAGGAACGGGGGGGCTTACGAGCAGTACTTC. Translated, it gives CASRNGGAYEQYF.

This clonotype was counted many times. The rearrangement joins TRBV5-1 to TRBJ2-5; 8 positions agree with TRBD2. With V trimmed by 2 bases and J by 5 bases, 14 bases remained unmatched. The CDR3 is 17 amino acids. Germline values: CDR1 SGHRS, CDR2 YFSETQ. CDR3 region: CASSLLSGGPLRETQYF. CDR3 sequence (DNA): TGCGCCAGCAGCTTATTAAGCGGGGGACCCCTGCGGGAGACCCAGTACTTC.

This clonotype was found many times. The V and J genes are TRBV2 and TRBJ1-6; D is perhaps TRBD1 (5 bases). This CDR3 spans 14 amino acids. In germline, CDR1 is SNHLY, CDR2 FYNNEI. The V end was cut by 6 bases, the J end by 6 bases, with 12 bases between. The CDR3 nucleotides read TGTGCCAGCAGCAGGGTTCTCGGTAATTCACCCCTCCACTTT. Translating gives CASSRVLGNSPLHF.

This clonotype was picked up many times. The chain joins TRBV20-1 to TRBJ2-5; 10 bases line up with TRBD2. The CDR3 length is 13 residues. Trimming took 3 bases from V and 6 from J; bases not matched to a gene: 4. The germline gives CDR1 DFQATT, CDR2 SNEGSKA (reference sequence). This CDR3 reads CSARHSGGKTQYF. CDR3 sequence (DNA): TGCAGTGCTAGGCATAGCGGGGGGAAGACCCAGTACTTC.

This clonotype was counted ten times or more. This chain links TRBV29-1 with TRBJ1-5; no clear D. Germline values: CDR1 SQVTM, CDR2 ANQGSEA. The CDR3 length is 13 residues. With 5 bases removed from V and 2 bases from J, the gap between germline ends came to 10 bases. CDR3 sequence reads: CSVRSDGNQPQHF. In DNA, the CDR3 is TGCAGCGTTAGGAGTGATGGCAATCAGCCCCAGCATTTT.

This clonotype was observed many times. This chain uses TRBV3-1 with TRBJ1-2; TRBD1 aligns across 7 bases. Germline CDR1 LGHDT, CDR2 YNNKEL (reference sequence). This CDR3 is built from 13 residues. Trimming removed 4 bases from V and 5 bases from J; junction bases left unmatched: 4. CDR3 sequence: CASSRDSLYGYTF. DNA of the CDR3: TGTGCCAGCAGCCGGGACAGCCTTTATGGCTACACCTTC.

There are many counts of this clonotype. This chain joins TRBV12-3 or TRBV12-4 and TRBJ1-1; weak D call: TRBD1 (6 bases). CDR3 length: 14 residues. V was clipped by 3 bases and J by 5 bases, with 13 bases between them. The DNA of the CDR3 is TGTGCCAGCAGTTTGCTAGGGGGAGATACTGAAGCTTTCTTT. Translated, it gives CASSLLGGDTEAFF.

This chain links TRBV2 with TRBJ1-1; no reliable D call. Germline CDR1 and CDR2: SNHLY and FYNNEI. V lost 3 bases and J 3 bases, leaving 2 bases between the germline ends. There are 11 residues in the CDR3. CDR3 in DNA: TGTGCCAGCAGTGACGACACTGAAGCTTTCTTT. Translating it yields CASSDDTEAFF. Full variable domain (rest looked up from reference TRBV2 and TRBJ1-1): EPEVTQTPSHQVTQMGQEVILRCVPISNHLYFYWYRQILGQKVEFLVSFYNNEISEKSEIFDDQFSVERPDGSNFTLKIRSTKLEDSAMYFCASSDDTEAFFGQGTRLTVV.

This clonotype was observed many times. The chain carries TRBV21-1 and TRBJ2-7; the table names TRBD1, a call not compared with the DNA. TRBV21-1 is shown as a pseudogene. The CDR3 is made up of 16 amino acids. In nucleotides, the CDR3 is TGTGCCAGCAGCATATCGTACCGGGACAGCTGGAACGAGCAGTACTTC. Translated: CASSISYRDSWNEQYF.

This clonotype was recorded many times. V usage is TRBV20-1 and J usage is TRBJ2-1, with a weak D call TRBD2 (5 bases). The CDR3 sequence is 14 residues long. Germline values: CDR1 DFQATT, CDR2 SNEGSKA (reference sequence). V was trimmed by 4 bases and J by 3 bases, leaving 13 bases between them. In DNA form, the CDR3 reads TGCAGTGCTACGTATCGGGAAGGCTACAATGAGCAGTTCTTC. Its protein product is CSATYREGYNEQFF.